This T cell receptor (beta chain) originates from a study of OX40 agonist ivuxolimab in advanced cancers. Study-wide context: Hepatocellular carcinoma, melanoma, renal cell or head and neck cancer affected the dose-escalation patients. Partial responses were achieved by three patients, of whom one had hepatocellular carcinoma and two had cutaneous melanoma. The study, taken as a whole, reports: The average count of expanded clones was higher among CD8+ T cells than among CD4+.

Germline V gives CDR1 MNHNY, CDR2 SVGAGI (reference sequence). V lost 5 bases to trimming and J lost 9 bases; unmatched junction nucleotides: 10. This CDR3 has 15 residues. Here immunoSEQ multiplex PCR was the method, and the copy in TCRdb shows in-frame clones only, minus some. This repertoire shows around 39,000 clones, 82% found once; its top ten account for 1.5% to 2%. In regard to this clone: Its antigen is unidentified.

Sequencing was performed on CD4+ or CD8+ T cells sorted from blood, taken in a trial of the OX40 agonist ivuxolimab. The V and J genes are TRBV6-6 and TRBJ1-6, with 7 bases that match TRBD1. This clonotype originated in an adult with an advanced solid tumor such as melanoma, head and neck, liver or kidney cancer. CDR3 DNA: TGTGCCAGCAGTCTACCGGGACAGCAAGCTTCACCCCTCCACTTT. Its translation: CASSLPGQQASPLHF.